Sequencing of this T cell receptor (beta chain) was carried out in a study of cytomegalovirus exposure and HLA in healthy donors. Only a few counts were recorded for this clone. PCR used 60 Vbeta primers and 13 Jbeta primers. TCRdb's table, derived via immunoSEQ multiplex PCR, lists solely in-frame clones and lacks some. The sample records about 150,000 clones, approximately 85% being singletons. The source is a woman in her forties or fifties in good health and CMV-seropositive. Sequenced: PBMCs.

CDR3 loop: CASSLAVNTEAFF. The CDR3 nucleotides are TGCGCCAGCAGCTTGGCAGTGAACACTGAAGCTTTCTTT. The V call is TRBV5-1, the J call TRBJ1-1; no clear D. CDR1 and CDR2 from the germline V gene are SGHRS and YFSETQ. The length of the CDR3 is 13 residues. The germline V and J ends were trimmed by 0 bases and 0 bases, with 3 bases remaining between them.